This T cell receptor (beta chain) stems from a study of monozygotic twins with inflammatory bowel disease. Points on this clonotype: The antigen is undetermined.

General study findings and limits: Immunosuppressive treatments differing between patients may have added repertoire variability. Different T cell subtypes could not be distinguished. Between concordant and discordant twins, repertoire similarity failed to differ, a result that limited power may explain.

This CDR3 has 14 residues. Nested PCRs (around 16 and 10 cycles, two total) were applied to TCRalpha and TCRbeta cDNA. Following a re-call of the 5' RACE reads, TCRdb has one entry per CDR3 protein and lacks DNA. The table for this sample gives about 140,000 distinct CDR3 sequences. Sequenced material: blood. This TCR derives from a human donor with ulcerative colitis or Crohn's disease, or a healthy co-twin of an affected twin (not recorded which). The chain carries TRBV12-3 or TRBV12-4 and TRBJ2-3; TCRdb reports TRBD1, a call that lacks DNA to check it against. This CDR3 is CASSSIGTADTQYF.